This entry describes one T cell receptor beta chain. This sample was included in a study of blood T cell repertoires in COVID-19. About the study: T cells, B-cell-depleted T cells, or PBMCs provided the cDNA or gDNA that served as material.

Cohort placement rested on clinical history that participants reported themselves. Two consecutive negative NP/OP PCR tests, clearance, or resolved symptoms defined Cohort 3 recovery. V trimming: 5 bases; J trimming: 3 bases; junction bases outside the gene matches: 10. The CDR3 has 17 residues. In germline, CDR1 is MNHEY, CDR2 SMNVEV (reference sequence). Here immunoSEQ multiplex PCR was the method, and the copy in TCRdb shows in-frame clones only, minus some. The sample consists of roughly 400,000 clones, 90% of them appearing once. The sample taken for sequencing was PBMCs or T cells enriched from blood (not recorded which). The origin of this receptor is a man younger than 35 who had recovered from COVID-19. This chain links TRBV27 with TRBJ1-6; 7 bases match TRBD1. The DNA of the CDR3 is TGTGCCAGCAGTGCCCATCCCCGACAGGGCTATAATTCACCCCTCCACTTT. This codes for CASSAHPRQGYNSPLHF.